This record looks at one TCR beta chain sequence and its context. One entry per CDR3 protein, called by TCRdb with MiXCR from the RT-PCR reads. The data show about 680,000 distinct CDR3 sequences, with 14% seen just once and 3.6% held by the top ten. Trimming left V 6 bases short and J 4 bases short, with 13 bases between. CDR1 is SNHLY and CDR2 is FYNNEI in the germline V gene. This CDR3 is 13 amino acids long. The specimen was memory CD4+ T cells from blood. The clonotype comes from a female donor in good health, serving as a healthy control. The chain couples TRBV2 to TRBJ2-7; possible D gene TRBD2, 5 bases. The chain's CDR3 is CASRADLKYEQYF. CDR3 DNA: TGTGCCAGCAGAGCGGACCTCAAGTACGAGCAGTACTTC.